Listed below are T cell receptor beta chains from one sample, sequenced in a study of T cell repertoires in cytomegalovirus infection. TCRdb itself ran the reads through MiXCR, one entry per CDR3 protein. The sample carries around 740,000 distinct CDR3 sequences, about 40% recorded once. The sequenced sample consisted of PBMCs. The receptors originated from a human donor in good health (CMV status not recorded). Some clones in this sample may be carry-over from other donors' samples. CDR3s include the opening cysteine and the closing phenylalanine or tryptophan. Each record gives: CDR3 protein, CDR3 DNA, V gene, clone size, J gene, D gene. D genes are given only for firm matches. Where a row states a size, it is once, few, many or the class of an expanded clone; other rows omit it.

CDR3: CATSNGGYYEQYF
DNA: TGTGCCACCAGCAACGGCGGCTACTACGAGCAGTACTTC
V: TRBV15
size: NA
J: TRBJ2-7
D: NA

CDR3: CSVRENPGQHRMTGELFF
DNA: TGCAGCGTGCGCGAGAACCCGGGACAACACCGAATGACCGGGGAGCTGTTTTTT
V: TRBV29-1
size: NA
J: TRBJ2-2
D: NA

CDR3: CSVEGGAHTDTQYF
DNA: TGCAGCGTTGAAGGGGGGGCCCACACAGATACGCAGTATTTT
V: TRBV29-1
size: NA
J: TRBJ2-3
D: NA

CDR3: CASSQVVGTQYF
DNA: TGTGCCAGCAGCCAGGTAGTCGGGACCCAGTACTTC
V: TRBV14
size: NA
J: TRBJ2-5
D: NA

CDR3: CASRCYRGNQPQHF
DNA: TGTGCCAGCAGGTGTTACAGGGGCAATCAGCCCCAGCATTTT
V: TRBV28
size: NA
J: TRBJ1-5
D: NA

CDR3: CASIERFSGSSDTQYF
DNA: TGTGCCAGCATAGAAAGGTTTAGCGGGAGTTCGGATACGCAGTATTTT
V: TRBV6-1
size: NA
J: TRBJ2-3
D: TRBD2

CDR3: CSASAIPGELFF
DNA: TGCAGTGCTAGTGCCATACCCGGGGAGCTGTTTTTT
V: TRBV20-1
size: few
J: TRBJ2-2
D: NA

CDR3: CASRLYEKLFF
DNA: TGTGCCAGCAGATTATATGAAAAACTGTTTTTT
V: TRBV7-6
size: many
J: TRBJ1-4
D: NA

CDR3: CASSYSGSARDPGNTIYF
DNA: TGTGCCAGCAGTTACTCGGGATCGGCCAGGGATCCTGGAAACACCATATATTTT
V: TRBV6-5
size: few
J: TRBJ1-3
D: NA

CDR3: CSARDYSGRATYF
DNA: TGCAGTGCTAGAGATTATAGCGGGAGGGCCACGTACTTC
V: TRBV20-1
size: few
J: TRBJ2-7
D: TRBD2

CDR3: CASSLGRQNNYGYTF
DNA: TGTGCCAGCAGCTTGGGGCGGCAGAATAACTATGGCTACACCTTC
V: TRBV5-5
size: NA
J: TRBJ1-2
D: NA

CDR3: CASSTDRRSYEHFF
DNA: TGTGCCAGTAGTACTGACAGAAGGTCGTATGAGCATTTCTTC
V: TRBV19
size: NA
J: TRBJ2-1
D: NA

CDR3: CASRTPAVYEQYF
DNA: TGTGCCAGCAGGACACCAGCGGTCTACGAGCAGTACTTC
V: TRBV28
size: few
J: TRBJ2-7
D: NA

CDR3: CASRPSPGTVLNTEAFF
DNA: TGTGCCAGCAGACCAAGTCCCGGGACAGTACTGAACACTGAAGCTTTCTTT
V: TRBV6-4
size: NA
J: TRBJ1-1
D: TRBD1

CDR3: CASRGGRNTYEQYF
DNA: TGTGCCAGCAGGGGGGGACGGAACACCTACGAGCAGTACTTC
V: TRBV6-1
size: NA
J: TRBJ2-7
D: NA

CDR3: CSARPSSSATGELFF
DNA: TGCAGTGCTAGACCCTCCTCTAGCGCCACCGGGGAGCTGTTTTTT
V: TRBV20-1
size: few
J: TRBJ2-2
D: NA

CDR3: CASRPVSAEQFF
DNA: TGTGCCAGCAGGCCGGTCAGTGCGGAGCAGTTCTTC
V: TRBV28
size: NA
J: TRBJ2-1
D: NA